This T cell receptor beta chain was sequenced in a study of shared clonotypes between healthy human individuals. The V gene end was trimmed by 5 bases and the J gene end by 0 bases; junction bases not matched to a gene: 11. The CDR3 is 18 residues long. Germline CDR1 is MDHEN and CDR2 is SYDVKM. Assay: immunoSEQ multiplex PCR; the TCRdb copy retains only in-frame clones and omits some. This table holds 850,000 to 1,200,000 clones, about three quarters found once. The sequence came from a man in his late teens or twenties in good health. V usage is TRBV28 and J usage is TRBJ2-2; 8 bases agree with TRBD1. The sample taken for sequencing was memory CD4+ T cells sorted from blood. As for subset: CD45RA-negative fraction. The CDR3: CASSVFFLRGPNTGELFF. CDR3 coding DNA: TGTGCCAGCAGTGTTTTTTTTCTCAGGGGGCCGAACACCGGGGAGCTGTTTTTT.